This T cell receptor beta chain was sequenced during a study of T-cell reconstitution after alpha-beta-depleted transplantation in children. Preparation of the TCRbeta library was carried out with unique molecular identifiers. One entry per CDR3 protein, called by TCRdb with MiXCR from the PCR reads. The table includes 200,000 to 250,000 distinct CDR3 sequences, 8% to 10% detected once. Many counts were recorded for this clonotype. CDR1 is SQVTM and CDR2 is ANQGSEA in the germline V gene. CDR3 size: 12 residues. V lost 5 bases and J lost 3, with 10 bases in between. The sequencing here drew on PBMCs from the stem cell graft donor, taken from the stem cell graft. This clonotype was sampled from a human donor who donated a stem cell graft to a child with acute lymphoblastic leukemia. The J gene is TRBJ1-1, the V gene TRBV29-1; D not resolved. The CDR3: CSVLWGYTEAFF. CDR3 in DNA: TGCAGCGTTTTATGGGGTTACACTGAAGCTTTCTTT.